These 21 T cell receptor beta chains share one sample of origin, sequenced in a study of radiotherapy plus CTLA-4 blockade in lung cancer. Produced via immunoSEQ multiplex PCR; TCRdb's table is partial and in-frame only. The table records 30,000 to 45,000 clones, 72% of them present only once. The sequenced sample was peripheral blood, obtained from a patient treated with radiotherapy plus ipilimumab. The receptors shown here come from a human donor with non-small cell lung cancer who had stable disease on radiotherapy plus ipilimumab.

The V call is TRBV5-6, the J call TRBJ1-4; TRBD1 matches 9 bases. Trimming at V came to 4 bases and at J to 5 bases, leaving 6 bases not matched to a gene. The CDR3 contains 15 residues. CDR1 and CDR2 (germline): SGHDT, YYEEEE. CDR3 bases: TGTGCCAGCAGCCATCGGACAGGGGAAAATGAAAAACTGTTTTTT. Translating gives CASSHRTGENEKLFF.

This chain joins TRBV18 and TRBJ1-3, with 8 bases fitting TRBD1. The length of the CDR3 is 16 residues. V lost 5 bases to trimming and J lost 0 bases; unmatched junction nucleotides: 6. Germline loops: CDR1 KGHSH, CDR2 LQKENI. CDR3 DNA: TGTGCCAGCTCAACGTGGACAGGGAGCTCTGGAAACACCATATATTTT. Amino acid sequence: CASSTWTGSSGNTIYF.

The chain joins TRBV7-2 to TRBJ2-5; no clear D. CDR1 and CDR2 (germline): SGHTA, FQGNSA. This CDR3 comprises 13 residues. Trimming took 5 bases from V and 5 from J, leaving 12 bases between them. Here the CDR3 reads CASSPVYWETQYF. The CDR3 nucleotides are TGTGCCAGCAGCCCGGTCTACTGGGAGACCCAGTACTTC.

The rearrangement joins TRBV7-2 to TRBJ1-2; 7 nucleotides agree with TRBD1. This CDR3 has 15 amino acids. Germline values: CDR1 SGHTA, CDR2 FQGNSA. With V trimmed by 1 base and J by 4 bases, 6 bases remained unmatched. CDR3 nucleotides: TGTGCCAGCAGCTTAGTGCAGGGGGAGGCCTATGGCTACACCTTC. It codes for CASSLVQGEAYGYTF.

V gene TRBV29-1 combines with J gene TRBJ2-3; TRBD2 matches at 8 bases. In germline, CDR1 is SQVTM, CDR2 ANQGSEA. The CDR3 loop spans 19 amino acids. The junction had 22 bases not matched to a gene; V was cut back by 5 bases and J by 3 bases. The CDR3 nucleotides read TGCAGCGTTAACTCCACATCGATGGGGGGCGGGGGGCCGACAGATACGCAGTATTTT. Residues: CSVNSTSMGGGGPTDTQYF.

The chain is built from TRBV7-2 and TRBJ2-7; D perhaps matches TRBD2 (6 bases). The CDR3 spans 14 residues. V gave up 5 bases and J gave up 7 bases, with 18 bases separating them. In germline, CDR1 is SGHTA, CDR2 FQGNSA. The DNA of the CDR3 is TGTGCCAGCAGCCTCCGGACTTCCGCGGGGGAGCAGTACTTC. Translating gives CASSLRTSAGEQYF.

V is TRBV5-6 and J is TRBJ1-3; D remains unclear. The germline CDR1 and CDR2 sequences are SGHDT and YYEEEE. The CDR3 runs to 13 residues. The V end lost 2 bases, the J end lost 0 bases, and 3 bases lay between the germline ends. The CDR3 DNA is TGTGCCAGCAGCTTCTACTCTGGAAACACCATATATTTT. It specifies CASSFYSGNTIYF.

The rearrangement links TRBV2 to TRBJ2-1, with 8 bases matching TRBD1. This CDR3 contains 15 residues. Unmatched junction bases numbered 5, after V lost 6 bases and J lost 1 base. CDR1 is SNHLY, CDR2 FYNNEI, per germline. CDR3 sequence (DNA): TGTGCCAGCAGGACAGGGGCGGGGTCCTACAATGAGCAGTTCTTC. Its translation is CASRTGAGSYNEQFF. The whole variable domain, filled in from reference TRBV2 and TRBJ2-1, reads EPEVTQTPSHQVTQMGQEVILRCVPISNHLYFYWYRQILGQKVEFLVSFYNNEISEKSEIFDDQFSVERPDGSNFTLKIRSTKLEDSAMYFCASRTGAGSYNEQFFGPGTRLTVL.

The rearrangement joins TRBV7-3 to TRBJ2-6, with TRBD2 as a possible D gene (5 bases). In germline, CDR1 is SGHTA, CDR2 FQGTGA. The CDR3 is 14 residues long. Trimming took off 4 bases at V and 2 bases at J, with 6 bases between the two ends. The CDR3 protein is CASSSTTGANVLTF. CDR3 nucleotide sequence: TGTGCCAGCAGCTCGACTACTGGGGCCAACGTCCTGACTTTC.

This chain uses TRBV5-1 with TRBJ2-2; TRBD2 matches 11 bases. The CDR3 loop spans 17 amino acids. The V gene end was trimmed by 0 bases and the J gene end by 4 bases; junction bases not matched to a gene: 5. Germline values: CDR1 SGHRS, CDR2 YFSETQ. The CDR3 here is CASSLGGTSGTTGELFF. The CDR3 region has the DNA TGCGCCAGCAGCTTGGGAGGGACTAGCGGCACCACCGGGGAGCTGTTTTTT.

This clone has just a few counts. The chain couples TRBV6-4 to TRBJ2-3; 11 positions agree with TRBD1. The germline V gene has CDR1 MRHNA and CDR2 SNTAGT. The CDR3 runs to 15 residues. V was clipped by 5 bases and J by 4 bases; unmatched bases: 5. Written as DNA, the CDR3 is TGTGCCAGCAGTCCCGGGGGACAGGGGGCAGATACGCAGTATTTT. As protein: CASSPGGQGADTQYF.

This chain uses TRBV25-1 with TRBJ1-1; a weak D match, TRBD1 (5 bases). V lost 8 bases to trimming and J lost 0 bases, with 16 bases between them. Germline V gives CDR1 MGHDK, CDR2 SYGVNS. This CDR3 has 15 residues. CDR3 sequence reads: CASSGEGQVNTEAFF. The CDR3 nucleotides are TGTGCCAGCTCCGGAGAAGGACAAGTGAACACTGAAGCTTTCTTT.

The genes are TRBV6-6 and TRBJ1-1; D possibly corresponds to TRBD1 (5 bases). This CDR3 has 14 amino acids. Trimming removed 0 bases from V and 1 base from J, with 6 bases in between. Looked up from germline, CDR1 is MNHNY and CDR2 is SVGAGI (reference sequence). CDR3 region: CASSYSDTNTEAFF. DNA for the CDR3: TGTGCCAGCAGTTACTCGGACACGAACACTGAAGCTTTCTTT.

This chain connects TRBV5-5 to TRBJ2-5, with TRBD1 matching 11 bases. This CDR3 is built from 17 residues. The germline V gene has CDR1 SGHKS and CDR2 YYEKEE (reference sequence). Unmatched junction bases numbered 9, after V lost 0 bases and J lost 5 bases. CDR3 sequence reads: CASSLEGVRDRGETQYF. The CDR3 DNA reads TGTGCCAGCAGCTTGGAAGGAGTCCGGGACAGGGGGGAGACCCAGTACTTC.

The CDR3 loop is CSARLSREQFF. CDR3 nucleotides: TGCAGTGCTAGACTTAGCCGCGAGCAGTTCTTC. J is TRBJ2-1 and V is TRBV20-1; D is unresolved. The CDR3 is 11 amino acids. In germline, CDR1 is DFQATT, CDR2 SNEGSKA (reference sequence). The V gene lost 2 bases and the J gene lost 10 bases, with 9 bases spanning the gap.

This clone appeared once. As DNA, the CDR3 is TGTGCCAGCAGCCGCGGACAGAGGGCAGGCTACGAGCAGTACTTC. It is translated as CASSRGQRAGYEQYF. The V call is TRBV2, the J call TRBJ2-7; weak D call: TRBD1 (6 bases). Trimming took off 6 bases at V and 3 bases at J, with 18 bases between the two ends. This CDR3 has 15 amino acids. Germline values: CDR1 SNHLY, CDR2 FYNNEI.

This chain joins TRBV6-5 and TRBJ2-1; unclear D gene. CDR3 size: 14 residues. Germline CDR1 and CDR2: MNHEY and SVGAGI. Trimming removed 3 bases from V and 5 bases from J, with 11 bases in between. CDR3 nucleotides: TGTGCCAGCAGTTATGAAGCTAGAGACAATGAGCAGTTCTTC. It codes for CASSYEARDNEQFF.

V is TRBV7-2 and J is TRBJ1-5; TRBD1 matches at 8 bases. Germline lookup yields CDR1 SGHTA and CDR2 FQGNSA. V was pared by 5 bases and J by 3 bases, with 18 bases of the junction left unmatched. The CDR3 length is 19 residues. The CDR3 loop reads CASSQGQGGTLGNNQPQHF. CDR3 bases: TGTGCCAGCAGCCAAGGACAGGGCGGTACTTTGGGTAACAATCAGCCCCAGCATTTT.

The chain employs TRBV4-1 and TRBJ1-2, with 8 bases fitting TRBD1. Per the germline V gene, CDR1 is MGHRA and CDR2 is YSYEKL. There are 16 residues in the CDR3. V lost 1 base to trimming and J lost 1 base; unmatched junction nucleotides: 5. CDR3 amino acids: CASSQAPDRVNYGYTF. The CDR3, as DNA: TGCGCCAGCAGCCAAGCCCCGGACAGGGTTAACTATGGCTACACCTTC.

The chain carries TRBV7-2 and TRBJ2-5, with 7 nucleotides matching TRBD1. Trimming at V came to 4 bases and at J to 2 bases, leaving 10 bases not matched to a gene. Germline assignment: CDR1 SGHTA and CDR2 FQGNSA. This CDR3 contains 16 residues. The CDR3: CASSSRTGTNQETQYF. CDR3 sequence (DNA): TGTGCCAGCAGCTCCCGGACAGGCACAAATCAAGAGACCCAGTACTTC.

This clone came up a few times. The genes are TRBV5-6 and TRBJ2-5; D gene uncertain. The CDR3 is 14 amino acids. Germline V gene sequence: CDR1 SGHDT, CDR2 YYEEEE. The V and J ends lost 5 bases and 2 bases respectively, with 13 bases between them. The CDR3 spells CASRVRGRQETQYF. As DNA, the CDR3 is TGTGCCAGCAGGGTCAGAGGCAGACAAGAGACCCAGTACTTC.